This entry lists 3 T cell receptor beta chains sequenced from one sample in a study of T cell responses to AZD1222 COVID-19 vaccine. Clones were read by immunoSEQ multiplex PCR, and TCRdb kept only the in-frame ones, dropping some. Among about 80,000 clones listed, about 90% were seen once. Sequences were derived from peripheral blood, sampled on day 0 of AZD1222 vaccination. The origin of the receptors is an adult in good health.

The gene calls are TRBV2 and TRBJ2-7; D is unclear. V lost 4 bases and J 2 bases, leaving 6 bases between the germline ends. The CDR3 spans 12 residues. CDR1 is SNHLY, CDR2 FYNNEI, per germline. The CDR3: CASSVSPYEQYF. The DNA of the CDR3 is TGTGCCAGCAGTGTCAGCCCCTACGAGCAGTACTTC. The whole variable domain, filled in from reference TRBV2 and TRBJ2-7, reads EPEVTQTPSHQVTQMGQEVILRCVPISNHLYFYWYRQILGQKVEFLVSFYNNEISEKSEIFDDQFSVERPDGSNFTLKIRSTKLEDSAMYFCASSVSPYEQYFGPGTRLTVT.

The chain recombines TRBV10-3 with TRBJ2-3; D unresolved. Trimming left V 2 bases short and J 1 base short, with 4 bases between. Germline CDR1 is ENHRY and CDR2 is SYGVKD. This CDR3 spans 13 amino acids. The CDR3 DNA follows: TGTGCCATCAGTGAGGACGGCACAGATACGCAGTATTTT. Translating it yields CAISEDGTDTQYF.

This clone was counted a single time. The chain recombines TRBV11-2 with TRBJ2-2, with 13 bases aligning to TRBD2. Looked up from germline, CDR1 is SGHAT and CDR2 is FQNNGV. V was pared by 5 bases and J by 5 bases, with 5 bases of the junction left unmatched. This CDR3 has 16 residues. This chain's CDR3 is CASSTRTSGRTGELFF. In DNA form, the CDR3 reads TGTGCCAGCAGCACCCGGACTAGCGGGAGAACCGGGGAGCTGTTTTTT.